Described below is a single T cell receptor beta chain sequence and its context. This CDR3 comprises 16 residues. Per the germline V gene, CDR1 is LNHNV and CDR2 is YYDKDF (reference sequence). Losses at the gene ends were 3 bases for V and 1 base for J; bases not matched to a gene: 3. The sample belongs to a study of technical replicates of blood from several donors. Profiled with immunoSEQ multiplex PCR; TCRdb holds only in-frame clones, not every one. Among roughly 93,000 clones listed, 95% were seen once. The chain recombines TRBV15 with TRBJ2-1, with 10 bases aligning to TRBD2. The sample comprised T cells isolated from PBMCs. This receptor was taken from a human donor in good health. CDR3 in DNA: TGTGCCACCAGCAGGGCTAGCGGGGGATCCTACAATGAGCAGTTCTTC. Its protein is CATSRASGGSYNEQFF.